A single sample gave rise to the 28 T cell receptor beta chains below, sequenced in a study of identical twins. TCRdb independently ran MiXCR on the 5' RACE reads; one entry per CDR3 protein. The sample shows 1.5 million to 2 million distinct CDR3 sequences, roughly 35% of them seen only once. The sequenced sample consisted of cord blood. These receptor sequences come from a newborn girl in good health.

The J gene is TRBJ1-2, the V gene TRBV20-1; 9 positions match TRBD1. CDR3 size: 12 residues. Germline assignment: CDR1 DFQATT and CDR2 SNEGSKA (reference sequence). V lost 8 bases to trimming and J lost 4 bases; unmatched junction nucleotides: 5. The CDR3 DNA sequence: TGCAGTACGGACAGGGGCGGCTATGGCTACACCTTC. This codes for CSTDRGGYGYTF.

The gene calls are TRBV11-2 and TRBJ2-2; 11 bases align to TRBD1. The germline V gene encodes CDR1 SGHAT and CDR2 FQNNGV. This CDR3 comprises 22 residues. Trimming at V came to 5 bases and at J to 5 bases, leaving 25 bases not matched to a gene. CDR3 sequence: CASSARETSRTGGSIRTGELFF. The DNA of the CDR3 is TGTGCCAGCAGCGCACGCGAAACCTCGAGGACAGGGGGCTCTATAAGGACCGGGGAGCTGTTTTTT.

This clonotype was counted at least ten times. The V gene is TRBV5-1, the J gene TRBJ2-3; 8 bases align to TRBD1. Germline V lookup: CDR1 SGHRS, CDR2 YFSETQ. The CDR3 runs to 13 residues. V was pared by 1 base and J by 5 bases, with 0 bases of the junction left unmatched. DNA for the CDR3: TGCGCCAGCAGCTTGACAGGGGGAGATACGCAGTATTTT. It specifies CASSLTGGDTQYF.

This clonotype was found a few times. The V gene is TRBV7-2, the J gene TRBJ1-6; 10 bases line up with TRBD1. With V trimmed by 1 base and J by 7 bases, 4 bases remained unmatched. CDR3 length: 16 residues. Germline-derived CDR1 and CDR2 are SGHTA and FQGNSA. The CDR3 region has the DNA TGTGCCAGCAGCTTAGAAGGGACAGGGGAAAATTCACCCCTCCACTTT. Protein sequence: CASSLEGTGENSPLHF.

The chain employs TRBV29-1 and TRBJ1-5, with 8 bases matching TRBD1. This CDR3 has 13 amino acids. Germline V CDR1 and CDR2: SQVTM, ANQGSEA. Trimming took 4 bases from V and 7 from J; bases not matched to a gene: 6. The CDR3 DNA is TGCAGCGTTGGGCAGGGGGCTGGCCAGCCCCAGCATTTT. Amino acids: CSVGQGAGQPQHF.

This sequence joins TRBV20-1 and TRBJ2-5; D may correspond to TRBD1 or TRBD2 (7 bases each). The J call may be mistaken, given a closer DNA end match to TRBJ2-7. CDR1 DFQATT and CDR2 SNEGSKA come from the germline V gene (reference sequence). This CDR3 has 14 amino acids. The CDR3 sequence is CSATMAGGGDEQYF. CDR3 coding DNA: TGCAGTGCCACGATGGCAGGGGGAGGGGACGAGCAGTACTTC.

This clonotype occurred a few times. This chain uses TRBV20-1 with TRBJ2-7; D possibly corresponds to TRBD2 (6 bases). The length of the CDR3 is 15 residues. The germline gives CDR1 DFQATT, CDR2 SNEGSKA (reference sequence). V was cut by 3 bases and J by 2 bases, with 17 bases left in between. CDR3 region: CSASRGGLNAYEQYF. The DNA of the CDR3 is TGCAGTGCTAGTCGGGGTGGACTAAATGCCTACGAGCAGTACTTC.

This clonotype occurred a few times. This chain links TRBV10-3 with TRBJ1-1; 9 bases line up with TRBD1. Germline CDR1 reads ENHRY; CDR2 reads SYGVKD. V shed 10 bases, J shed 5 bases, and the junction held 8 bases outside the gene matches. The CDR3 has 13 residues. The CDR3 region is CATAGTGMTEAFF. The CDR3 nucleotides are TGTGCCACCGCCGGGACAGGGATGACTGAAGCTTTCTTT.

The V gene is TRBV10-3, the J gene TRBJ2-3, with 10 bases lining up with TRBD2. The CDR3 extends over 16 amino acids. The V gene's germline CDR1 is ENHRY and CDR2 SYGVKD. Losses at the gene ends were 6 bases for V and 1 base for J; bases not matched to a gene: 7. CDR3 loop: CAIRDLTSGGTDTQYF. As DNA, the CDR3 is TGTGCCATCAGGGATCTAACTAGCGGGGGCACAGATACGCAGTATTTT.

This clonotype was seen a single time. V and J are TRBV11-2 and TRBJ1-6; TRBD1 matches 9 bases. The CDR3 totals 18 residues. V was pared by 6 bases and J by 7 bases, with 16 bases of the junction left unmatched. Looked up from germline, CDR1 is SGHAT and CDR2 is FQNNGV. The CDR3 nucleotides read TGTGCCAGCAGGTCTATCCCATGGACAGGGGCTGGAAATTCACCCCTCCACTTT. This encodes CASRSIPWTGAGNSPLHF.

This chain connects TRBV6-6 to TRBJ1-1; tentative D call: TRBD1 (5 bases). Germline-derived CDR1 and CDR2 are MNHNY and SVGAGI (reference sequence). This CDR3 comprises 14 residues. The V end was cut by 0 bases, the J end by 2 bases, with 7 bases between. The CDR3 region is CASSYSRTNTEAFF. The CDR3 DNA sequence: TGTGCCAGCAGTTACTCGAGGACAAACACTGAAGCTTTCTTT.

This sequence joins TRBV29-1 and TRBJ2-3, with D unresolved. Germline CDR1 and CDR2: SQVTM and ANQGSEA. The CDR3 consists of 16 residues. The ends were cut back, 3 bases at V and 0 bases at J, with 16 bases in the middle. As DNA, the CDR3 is TGCAGCGTTGAGGACGGTTGGGCGACTAGCACAGATACGCAGTATTTT. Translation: CSVEDGWATSTDTQYF.

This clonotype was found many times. The CDR3 nucleotides are TGTGCCAGCAGGCGGGGTGGCTACACCTTC. It is translated as CASRRGGYTF. This chain joins TRBV28 and TRBJ1-2, with D uncertain. The CDR3 runs to 10 residues. Germline V gene lookup returns CDR1 MDHEN and CDR2 SYDVKM. V was pared by 6 bases and J by 7 bases, with 6 bases between.

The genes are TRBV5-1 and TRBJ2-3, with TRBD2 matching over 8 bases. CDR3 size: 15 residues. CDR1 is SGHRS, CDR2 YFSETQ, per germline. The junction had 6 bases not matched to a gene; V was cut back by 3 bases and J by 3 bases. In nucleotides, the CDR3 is TGCGCCAGCAGCTCCTCGGGACTAGAAACAGATACGCAGTATTTT. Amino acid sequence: CASSSSGLETDTQYF.

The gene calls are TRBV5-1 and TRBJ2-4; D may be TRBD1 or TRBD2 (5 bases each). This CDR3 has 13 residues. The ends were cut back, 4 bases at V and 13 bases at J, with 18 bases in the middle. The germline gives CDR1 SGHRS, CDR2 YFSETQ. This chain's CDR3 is CASSRDDYNEQYF. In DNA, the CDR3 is TGCGCCAGCAGCCGGGACGACTACAATGAGCAGTACTTC.

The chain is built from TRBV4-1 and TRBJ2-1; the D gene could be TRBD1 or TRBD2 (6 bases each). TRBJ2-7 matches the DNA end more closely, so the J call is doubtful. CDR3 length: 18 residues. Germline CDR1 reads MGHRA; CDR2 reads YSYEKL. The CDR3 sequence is CASSQGGRHPSSYNEQYF. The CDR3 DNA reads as TGCGCCAGCAGCCAGGGGGGCCGACACCCTAGCTCCTACAATGAGCAGTACTTC.

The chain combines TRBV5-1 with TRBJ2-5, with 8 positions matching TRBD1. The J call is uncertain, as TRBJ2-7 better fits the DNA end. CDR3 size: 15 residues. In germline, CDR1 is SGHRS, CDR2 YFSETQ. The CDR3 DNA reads TGCGCCAGCAGCTTGGCAGGGGGCACCCCCTACGAGCAGTACTTC. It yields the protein CASSLAGGTPYEQYF.

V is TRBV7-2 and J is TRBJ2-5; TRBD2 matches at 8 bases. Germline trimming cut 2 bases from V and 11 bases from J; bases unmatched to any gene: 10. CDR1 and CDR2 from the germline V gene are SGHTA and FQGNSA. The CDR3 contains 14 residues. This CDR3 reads CASSLKRGGNEQYF. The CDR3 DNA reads TGTGCCAGCAGCTTAAAACGGGGGGGCAATGAGCAGTACTTC.

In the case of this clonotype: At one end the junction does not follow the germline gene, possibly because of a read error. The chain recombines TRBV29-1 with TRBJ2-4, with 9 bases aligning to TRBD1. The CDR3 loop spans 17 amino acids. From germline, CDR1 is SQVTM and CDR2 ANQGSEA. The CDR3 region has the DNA TGCAGCGTTGGGGAGGGTTACAGGGGGCGCTTCAAAAACATTCGGTACTTC. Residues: CSVGEGYRGRFKNIRYF.

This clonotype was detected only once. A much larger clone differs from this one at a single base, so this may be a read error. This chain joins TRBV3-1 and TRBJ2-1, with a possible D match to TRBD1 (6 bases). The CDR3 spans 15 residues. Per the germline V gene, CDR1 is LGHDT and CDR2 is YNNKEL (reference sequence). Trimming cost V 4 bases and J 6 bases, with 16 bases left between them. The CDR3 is CASSLLGHGANEQFF. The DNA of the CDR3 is TGTGCCAGCAGCCTCTTGGGACATGGGGCCAATGAGCAGTTCTTC.

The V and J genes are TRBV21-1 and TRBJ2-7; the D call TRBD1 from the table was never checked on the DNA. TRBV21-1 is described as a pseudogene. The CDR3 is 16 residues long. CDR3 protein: CASSKTPDRSSYEQYF. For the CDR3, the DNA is TGTGCCAGCAGCAAAACCCCGGACAGGAGCTCCTACGAGCAGTACTTC.

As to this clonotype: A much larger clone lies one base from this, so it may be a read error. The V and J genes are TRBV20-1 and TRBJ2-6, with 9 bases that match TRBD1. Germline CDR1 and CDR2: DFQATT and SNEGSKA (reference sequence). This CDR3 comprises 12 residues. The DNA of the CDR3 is TGCAGTGCCCGGACAGGGGCCGACGTCCTGACTTTC. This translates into CSARTGADVLTF.

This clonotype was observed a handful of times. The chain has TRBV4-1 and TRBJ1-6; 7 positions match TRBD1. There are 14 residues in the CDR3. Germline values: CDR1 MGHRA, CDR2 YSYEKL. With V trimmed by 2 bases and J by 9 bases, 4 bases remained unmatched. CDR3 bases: TGCGCCAGCAGCCAACCCCAGGGGGGTTCACCCCTCCACTTT. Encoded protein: CASSQPQGGSPLHF.

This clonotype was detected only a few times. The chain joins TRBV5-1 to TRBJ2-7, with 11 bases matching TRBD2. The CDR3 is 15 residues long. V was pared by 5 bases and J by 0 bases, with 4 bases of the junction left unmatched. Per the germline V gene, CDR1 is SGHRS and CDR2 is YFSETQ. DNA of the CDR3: TGCGCCAGCAGTCGACTAGCGGGGACCTCCTACGAGCAGTACTTC. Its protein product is CASSRLAGTSYEQYF.

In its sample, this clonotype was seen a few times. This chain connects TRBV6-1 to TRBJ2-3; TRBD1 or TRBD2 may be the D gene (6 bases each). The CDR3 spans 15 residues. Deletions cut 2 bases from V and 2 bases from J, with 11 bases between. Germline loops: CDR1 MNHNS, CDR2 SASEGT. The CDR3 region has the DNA TGTGCCAGCAGTGAATGGGGGGCCCCCACAGATACGCAGTATTTT. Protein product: CASSEWGAPTDTQYF.

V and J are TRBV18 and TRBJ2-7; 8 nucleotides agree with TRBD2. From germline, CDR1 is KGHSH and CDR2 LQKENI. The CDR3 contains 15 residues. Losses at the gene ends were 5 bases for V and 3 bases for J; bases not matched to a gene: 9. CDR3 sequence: CASSTYSSGSYEQYF. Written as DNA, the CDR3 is TGTGCCAGCTCAACCTACTCCAGCGGGAGCTACGAGCAGTACTTC.

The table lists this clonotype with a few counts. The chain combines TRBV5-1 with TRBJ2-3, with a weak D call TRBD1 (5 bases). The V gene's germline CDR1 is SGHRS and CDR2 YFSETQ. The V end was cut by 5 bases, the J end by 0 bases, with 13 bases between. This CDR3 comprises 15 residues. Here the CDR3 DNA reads TGCGCCAGCAGACCTGACAGCACTAGCACAGATACGCAGTATTTT. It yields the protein CASRPDSTSTDTQYF.

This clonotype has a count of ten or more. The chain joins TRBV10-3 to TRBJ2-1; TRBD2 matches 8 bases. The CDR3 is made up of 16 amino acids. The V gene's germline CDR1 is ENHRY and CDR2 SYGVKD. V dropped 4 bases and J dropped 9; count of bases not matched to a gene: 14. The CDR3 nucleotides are TGTGCCATCAGTGGGGCCTCGGGACTAGTTTATAGTGAGCAGTTCTTC. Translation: CAISGASGLVYSEQFF.